These 7 T cell receptor beta chains were all obtained from the same sample, sequenced in a study of blood T cell repertoires in COVID-19. Generated by immunoSEQ multiplex PCR, the TCRdb table keeps only in-frame clones and is missing some. The sample yields about 470,000 clones, around 90% seen once. Sample: PBMCs or T cells enriched from blood (not recorded which). All receptors come from a woman aged 18-35 years who had recovered from COVID-19.

V gene TRBV7-3 combines with J gene TRBJ1-1, with a tentative D call TRBD1 (6 bases). The CDR3 contains 16 residues. CDR1 is SGHTA and CDR2 is FQGTGA in the germline V gene. V lost 3 bases, J lost 2 bases, and 16 bases lay in between. The CDR3 here is CASSFSGTSYNTEAFF. The CDR3, as DNA: TGTGCCAGCAGCTTTTCCGGGACATCCTATAACACTGAAGCTTTCTTT.

This clone was counted only a few times. The chain uses TRBV10-1 and TRBJ2-2; possibly TRBD2 for D (5 bases). The CDR3 has 15 amino acids. Between the trimmed V and J ends, which lost 2 bases and 4 bases, there was a span of 11 bases. Germline V gene data show CDR1 as WNHNN and CDR2 as SYGVQD (reference sequence). The CDR3 is CASSETRLATGELFF. CDR3 sequence (DNA): TGCGCCAGCAGTGAGACTCGGCTAGCCACCGGGGAGCTGTTTTTT.

V usage is TRBV4-1 and J usage is TRBJ1-2; the match to TRBD1 covers 10 bases. The J segment lost 4 bases and the V segment lost 5 bases, leaving 7 bases of the junction unmatched. CDR1 is MGHRA and CDR2 is YSYEKL in the germline V gene. There are 15 residues in the CDR3. CDR3 DNA: TGCGCCAGCAGCTCCTGGACAGGGGGGACCTATGGCTACACCTTC. Protein sequence: CASSSWTGGTYGYTF.

J is TRBJ2-1 and V is TRBV4-1; 11 nucleotides align to TRBD2. J was trimmed by 5 bases and V by 4 bases; bases with no gene match: 16. CDR3 length: 19 residues. The V gene's germline CDR1 is MGHRA and CDR2 YSYEKL. CDR3 coding DNA: TGCGCCAGCAGCCTCCCTAGCGGGGGGCGAAGCATCATCAACAATGAGCAGTTCTTC. It translates to CASSLPSGGRSIINNEQFF.

This rearrangement joins TRBV5-1 to TRBJ2-7; TRBD1 matches 7 bases. This CDR3 comprises 16 residues. Germline V gives CDR1 SGHRS, CDR2 YFSETQ. Unmatched junction bases numbered 14, after V lost 3 bases and J lost 5 bases. The CDR3 nucleotides are TGCGCCAGCAGCTCGAACCCCCGGGACAGCGGCGACGAGCAGTACTTC. Translation: CASSSNPRDSGDEQYF.

CDR3 bases: TGTGCCAGCAGCAAAATAGGGTCAGGACAGGGGGCAGCTGGAAACACCATATATTTT. It specifies CASSKIGSGQGAAGNTIYF. V and J are TRBV21-1 and TRBJ1-3; the listed D gene, TRBD1, was not tested against the DNA. TRBV21-1 is termed a pseudogene. This CDR3 is 19 amino acids long.

The chain links TRBV9 to TRBJ2-3; no firm D call. This CDR3 spans 14 amino acids. The ends were cut back, 3 bases at V and 2 bases at J, with 10 bases in the middle. Per the germline V gene, CDR1 is SGDLS and CDR2 is YYNGEE. CDR3 DNA sequence: TGTGCCAGCAGCGGAGGAGAGGCCACAGATACGCAGTATTTT. Translation: CASSGGEATDTQYF.